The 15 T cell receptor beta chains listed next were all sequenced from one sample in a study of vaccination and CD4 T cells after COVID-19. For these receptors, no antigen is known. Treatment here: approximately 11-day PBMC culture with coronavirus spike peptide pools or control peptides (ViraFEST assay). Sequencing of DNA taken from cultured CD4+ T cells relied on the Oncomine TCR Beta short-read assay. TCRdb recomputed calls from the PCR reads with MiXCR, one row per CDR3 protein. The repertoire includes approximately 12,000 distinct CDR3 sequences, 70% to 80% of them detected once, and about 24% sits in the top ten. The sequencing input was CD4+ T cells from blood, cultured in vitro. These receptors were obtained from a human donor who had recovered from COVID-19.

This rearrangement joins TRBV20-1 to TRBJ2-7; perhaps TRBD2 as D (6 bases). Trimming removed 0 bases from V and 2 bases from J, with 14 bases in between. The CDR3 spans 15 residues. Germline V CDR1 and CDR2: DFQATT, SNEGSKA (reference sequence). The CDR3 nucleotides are TGCAGTGCTAGAGATTGGCCGGGAGAGACCTACGAGCAGTACTTC. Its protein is CSARDWPGETYEQYF.

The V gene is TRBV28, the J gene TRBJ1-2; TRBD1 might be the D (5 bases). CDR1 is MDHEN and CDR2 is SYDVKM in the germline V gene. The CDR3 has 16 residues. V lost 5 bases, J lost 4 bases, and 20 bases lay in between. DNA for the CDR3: TGTGCCAGCAGTCCGGTAGGGCAGGGACTCTTCTATGGCTACACCTTC. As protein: CASSPVGQGLFYGYTF.

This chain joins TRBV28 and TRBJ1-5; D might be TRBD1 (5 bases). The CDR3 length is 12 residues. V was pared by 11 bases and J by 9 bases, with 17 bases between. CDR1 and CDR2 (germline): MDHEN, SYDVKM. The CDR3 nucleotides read TGTGCCGTTTCCAGGGAATTACGGCCCCAGCATTTT. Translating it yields CAVSRELRPQHF. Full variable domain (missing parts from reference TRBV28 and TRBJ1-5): DVKVTQSSRYLVKRTGEKVFLECVQDMDHENMFWYRQDPGLGLRLIYFSYDVKMKEKGDIPEGYSVSREKKERFSLILESASTNQTSMYLCAVSRELRPQHFGDGTRLSIL.

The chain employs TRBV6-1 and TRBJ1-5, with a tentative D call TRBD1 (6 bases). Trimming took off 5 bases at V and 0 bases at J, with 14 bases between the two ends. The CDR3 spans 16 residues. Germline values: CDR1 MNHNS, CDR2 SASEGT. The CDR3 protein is CASSPGTRGSNQPQHF. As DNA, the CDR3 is TGTGCCAGCAGTCCCGGTACCAGGGGTAGCAATCAGCCCCAGCATTTT.

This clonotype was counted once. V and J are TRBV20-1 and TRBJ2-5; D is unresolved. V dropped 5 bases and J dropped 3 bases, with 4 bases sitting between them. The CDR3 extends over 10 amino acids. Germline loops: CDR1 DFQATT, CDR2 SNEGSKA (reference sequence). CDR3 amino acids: CSAVKETQYF. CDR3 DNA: TGCAGTGCTGTGAAAGAGACCCAGTACTTC.

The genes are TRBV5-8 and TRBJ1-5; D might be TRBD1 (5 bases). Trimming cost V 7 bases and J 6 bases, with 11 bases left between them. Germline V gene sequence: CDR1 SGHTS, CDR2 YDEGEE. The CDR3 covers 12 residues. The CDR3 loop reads CASGGRGQPQHF. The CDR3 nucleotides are TGTGCCAGCGGGGGTAGGGGTCAGCCCCAGCATTTT.

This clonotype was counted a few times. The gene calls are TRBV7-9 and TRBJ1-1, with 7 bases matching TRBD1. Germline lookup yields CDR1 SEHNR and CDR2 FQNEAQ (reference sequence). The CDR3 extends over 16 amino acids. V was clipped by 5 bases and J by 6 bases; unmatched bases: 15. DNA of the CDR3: TGTGCCAGCAGCCCGAGACAGGGTGTCAACTTTGCTGAAGCTTTCTTT. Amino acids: CASSPRQGVNFAEAFF.

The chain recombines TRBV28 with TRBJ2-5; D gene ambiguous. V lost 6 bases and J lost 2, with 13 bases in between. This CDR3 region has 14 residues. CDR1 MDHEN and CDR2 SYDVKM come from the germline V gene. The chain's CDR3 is CASRIAIPQETQYF. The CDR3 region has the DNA TGTGCCAGCAGGATAGCCATACCTCAAGAGACCCAGTACTTC.

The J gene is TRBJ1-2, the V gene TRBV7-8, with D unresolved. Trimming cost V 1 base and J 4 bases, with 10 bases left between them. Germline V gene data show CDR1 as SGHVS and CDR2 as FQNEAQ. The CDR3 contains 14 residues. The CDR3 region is CASSLGKSVYGYTF. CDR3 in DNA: TGTGCCAGCAGCTTAGGCAAAAGCGTCTATGGCTACACCTTC.

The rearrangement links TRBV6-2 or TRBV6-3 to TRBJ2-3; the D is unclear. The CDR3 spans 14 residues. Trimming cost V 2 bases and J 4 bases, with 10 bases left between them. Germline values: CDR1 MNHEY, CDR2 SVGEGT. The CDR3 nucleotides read TGTGCCAGCAGTTACGTGCGTGGAGCAGATACGCAGTATTTT. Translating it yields CASSYVRGADTQYF.

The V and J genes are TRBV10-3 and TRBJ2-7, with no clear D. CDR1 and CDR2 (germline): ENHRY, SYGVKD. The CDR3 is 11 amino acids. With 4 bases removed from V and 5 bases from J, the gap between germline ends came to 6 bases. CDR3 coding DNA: TGTGCCATCAGTGCTGAAAACGAGCAGTACTTC. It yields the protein CAISAENEQYF.

CDR3 residues: CATGPTGELFF. CDR3 DNA: TGTGCCACCGGACCGACCGGGGAGCTGTTTTTT. J is TRBJ2-2 and V is TRBV24-1; D gene ambiguous. The CDR3 length is 11 residues. CDR1 KGHDR and CDR2 SFDVKD come from the germline V gene. V was shortened by 9 bases and J by 5 bases, with 6 bases between the two germline ends.

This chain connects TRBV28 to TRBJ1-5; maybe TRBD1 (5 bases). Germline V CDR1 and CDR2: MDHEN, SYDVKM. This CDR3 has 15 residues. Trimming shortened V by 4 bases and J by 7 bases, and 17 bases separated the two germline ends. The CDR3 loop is CASSSPRQPRQPQHF. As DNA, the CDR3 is TGTGCCAGCAGTTCGCCCCGACAGCCGAGGCAGCCCCAGCATTTT.

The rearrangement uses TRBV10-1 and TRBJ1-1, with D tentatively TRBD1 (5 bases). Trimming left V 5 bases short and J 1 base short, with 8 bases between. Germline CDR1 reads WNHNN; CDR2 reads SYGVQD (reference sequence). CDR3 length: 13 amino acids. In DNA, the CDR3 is TGCGCCAGCAGTAGACAGACGAACACTGAAGCTTTCTTT. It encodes CASSRQTNTEAFF.

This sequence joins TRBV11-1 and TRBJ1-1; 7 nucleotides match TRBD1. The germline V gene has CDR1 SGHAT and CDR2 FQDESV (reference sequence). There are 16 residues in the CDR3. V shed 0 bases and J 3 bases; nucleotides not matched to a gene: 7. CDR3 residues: CASSLASLTGDTEAFF. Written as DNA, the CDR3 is TGTGCCAGCAGCTTAGCCTCCCTAACAGGGGACACTGAAGCTTTCTTT.